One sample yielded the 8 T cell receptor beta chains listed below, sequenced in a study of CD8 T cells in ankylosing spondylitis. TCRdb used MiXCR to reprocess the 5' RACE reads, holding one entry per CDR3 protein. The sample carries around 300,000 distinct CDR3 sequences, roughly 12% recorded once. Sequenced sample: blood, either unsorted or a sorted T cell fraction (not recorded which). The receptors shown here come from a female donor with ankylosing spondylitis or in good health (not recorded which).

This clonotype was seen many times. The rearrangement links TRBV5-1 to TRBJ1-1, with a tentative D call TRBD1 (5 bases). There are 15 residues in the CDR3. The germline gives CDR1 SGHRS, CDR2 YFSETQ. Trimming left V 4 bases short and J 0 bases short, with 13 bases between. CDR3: CASSGRAGVNTEAFF. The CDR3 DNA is TGCGCCAGCAGCGGCAGGGCTGGGGTGAACACTGAAGCTTTCTTT.

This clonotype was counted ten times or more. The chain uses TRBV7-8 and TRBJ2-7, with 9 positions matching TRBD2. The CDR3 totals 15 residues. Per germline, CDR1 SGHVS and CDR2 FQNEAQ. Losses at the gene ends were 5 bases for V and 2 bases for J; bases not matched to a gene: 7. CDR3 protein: CASSLSGGYAYEQYF. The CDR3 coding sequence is TGTGCCAGCAGCCTAAGCGGGGGGTACGCCTACGAGCAGTACTTC.

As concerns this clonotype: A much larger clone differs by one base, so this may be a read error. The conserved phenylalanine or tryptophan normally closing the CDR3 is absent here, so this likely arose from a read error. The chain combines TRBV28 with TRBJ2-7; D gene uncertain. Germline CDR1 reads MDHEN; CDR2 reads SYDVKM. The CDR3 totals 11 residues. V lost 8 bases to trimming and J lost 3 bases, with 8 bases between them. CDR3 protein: CASGRIYEQYS. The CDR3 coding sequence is TGTGCCAGCGGACGGATCTACGAGCAGTACTCC.

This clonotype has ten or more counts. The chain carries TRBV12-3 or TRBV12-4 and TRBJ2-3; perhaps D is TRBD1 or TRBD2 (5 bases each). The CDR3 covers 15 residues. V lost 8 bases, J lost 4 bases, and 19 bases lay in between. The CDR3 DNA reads TGTGCCAGCGGGACCCAAACCGATGTGGCAGATACGCAGTATTTT. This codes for CASGTQTDVADTQYF.

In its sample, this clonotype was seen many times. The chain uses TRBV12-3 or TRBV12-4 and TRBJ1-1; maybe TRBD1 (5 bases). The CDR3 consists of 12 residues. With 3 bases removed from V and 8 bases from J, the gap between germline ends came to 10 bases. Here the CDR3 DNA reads TGTGCCAGCAGTTTCCCTGGGGGGGAAGCTTTCTTT. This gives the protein CASSFPGGEAFF.

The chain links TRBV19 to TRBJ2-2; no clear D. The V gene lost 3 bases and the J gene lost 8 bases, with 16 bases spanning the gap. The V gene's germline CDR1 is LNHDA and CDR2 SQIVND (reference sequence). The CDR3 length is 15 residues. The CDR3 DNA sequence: TGTGCCAGTAGTATTTCCCCGGCGTTTTCGGGGGAGCTGTTTTTT. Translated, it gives CASSISPAFSGELFF.

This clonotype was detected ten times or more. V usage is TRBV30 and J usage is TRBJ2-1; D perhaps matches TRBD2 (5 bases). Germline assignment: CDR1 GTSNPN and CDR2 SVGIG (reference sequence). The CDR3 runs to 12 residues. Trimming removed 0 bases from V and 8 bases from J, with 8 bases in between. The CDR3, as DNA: TGTGCCTGGAGTGTTTTGGGAGATGAGCAGTTCTTC. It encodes CAWSVLGDEQFF.

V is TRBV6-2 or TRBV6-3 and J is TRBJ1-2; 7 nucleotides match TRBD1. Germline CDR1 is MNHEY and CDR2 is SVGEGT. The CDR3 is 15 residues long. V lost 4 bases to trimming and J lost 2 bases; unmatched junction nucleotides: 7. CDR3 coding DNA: TGTGCCAGCAGTTCCCCAGGGGACAGCAACTATGGCTACACCTTC. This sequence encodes CASSSPGDSNYGYTF.